These 29 T cell receptor beta chains came from one sample sequenced in a study of beta chain features in type 1 diabetes. The sequenced template was cDNA made from the entire isolated RNA. Data came from immunoSEQ multiplex PCR; TCRdb stores just in-frame clones and leaves some out. The sample includes 200,000 to 250,000 clones, around 65% seen only once; the top ten take 0.053%. The source material was naive CD4+ T cells from blood. The origin of the receptors is a young man in good health.

The V call is TRBV29-1, the J call TRBJ1-1; D unclear. Per germline, CDR1 SQVTM and CDR2 ANQGSEA. V lost 0 bases, J lost 2 bases, and 10 bases lay in between. The CDR3 is made up of 14 amino acids. Here the CDR3 DNA reads TGCAGCGTTGAAGATCCGGGAACAAACACTGAAGCTTTCTTT. It translates to CSVEDPGTNTEAFF.

J is TRBJ1-6 and V is TRBV19; D ambiguous. Trimming removed 5 bases at V and 7 bases at J, with 6 bases between. CDR1 and CDR2 from the germline V gene are LNHDA and SQIVND (reference sequence). The CDR3 has 12 residues. The DNA of the CDR3 is TGTGCCAGTAGTCCAAGGAATTCACCCCTCCACTTT. Translating gives CASSPRNSPLHF.

This clone was detected a few times. This chain connects TRBV6-1 to TRBJ2-1; possibly TRBD1 or TRBD2 for D (6 bases each). CDR3 length: 12 residues. From germline, CDR1 is MNHNS and CDR2 SASEGT. V lost 7 bases and J lost 9, with 13 bases in between. CDR3 sequence reads: CASTRGEVEQFF. CDR3 nucleotide sequence: TGTGCCAGCACGAGGGGGGAGGTTGAGCAGTTCTTC.

For this clone: A read error may account for a junction end that differs from germline. The chain carries TRBV25-1 and TRBJ1-2, with no clear D. Germline V lookup: CDR1 MGHDK, CDR2 SYGVNS. The CDR3 spans 12 residues. CDR3 DNA sequence: TGTGCCAGCAGTGTTGCCCCGTATGACTACACCTTC. This codes for CASSVAPYDYTF.

The chain links TRBV5-4 to TRBJ2-3; 8 positions match TRBD1. The CDR3 is 16 amino acids. The germline gives CDR1 SGHNT, CDR2 YYREEE (reference sequence). The J segment lost 0 bases and the V segment lost 3 bases, leaving 6 bases of the junction unmatched. CDR3 sequence (DNA): TGTGCCAGCAGCTGGAGGACAGGGCCTAGCACAGATACGCAGTATTTT. Amino acid sequence: CASSWRTGPSTDTQYF.

This CDR3 reads CASGRDRGPYEQYF. The DNA for the CDR3 is TGTGCTAGTGGTCGGGACAGGGGGCCCTACGAGCAGTACTTC. The chain combines TRBV12-5 with TRBJ2-7; 12 bases map to TRBD1. CDR3 length equals 14 residues. Trimming at V came to 5 bases and at J to 2 bases, leaving 1 base not matched to a gene. The germline V gene encodes CDR1 LGHNT and CDR2 FRNRAP. Full variable domain (outside the CDR3, taken from reference TRBV12-5 and TRBJ2-7): DARVTQTPRHKVTEMGQEVTMRCQPILGHNTVFWYRQTMMQGLELLAYFRNRAPLDDSGMPKDRFSAEMPDATLATLKIQPSEPRDSAVYFCASGRDRGPYEQYFGPGTRLTVT.

This chain joins TRBV6-5 and TRBJ2-1, with D perhaps matching TRBD2 (5 bases). From germline, CDR1 is MNHEY and CDR2 SVGAGI. The CDR3 extends over 13 amino acids. Deletions cut 0 bases from V and 6 bases from J, with 6 bases between. CDR3 sequence: CASSYSEGNEQFF. The CDR3 DNA reads as TGTGCCAGCAGTTACTCCGAGGGCAATGAGCAGTTCTTC.

The V and J genes are TRBV29-1 and TRBJ2-7; perhaps D is TRBD1 or TRBD2 (5 bases each). This CDR3 is 14 amino acids long. Trimming took off 2 bases at V and 0 bases at J, with 11 bases between the two ends. CDR1 SQVTM and CDR2 ANQGSEA come from the germline V gene. In nucleotides, the CDR3 is TGCAGCGTTGAACAGGGAGCAAGCTCCTACGAGCAGTACTTC. As protein: CSVEQGASSYEQYF.

The rearrangement uses TRBV13 and TRBJ2-1, with D possibly being TRBD2 (6 bases). Germline V gene lookup returns CDR1 PRHDT and CDR2 FYEKMQ (reference sequence). CDR3 length equals 12 residues. The V end lost 3 bases, the J end lost 8 bases, and 8 bases lay between the germline ends. DNA for the CDR3: TGTGCCAGCAGCTTGCGCGGGGATGAGCAGTTCTTC. This codes for CASSLRGDEQFF.

J is TRBJ1-2 and V is TRBV30, with 8 bases aligning to TRBD1. With V trimmed by 5 bases and J by 5 bases, 7 bases remained unmatched. In germline, CDR1 is GTSNPN, CDR2 SVGIG (reference sequence). The CDR3 runs to 13 residues. For the CDR3, the DNA is TGTGCCTGGGGTAGACAGGGGCTGTATGGCTACACCTTC. Translating gives CAWGRQGLYGYTF.

This chain links TRBV6-5 with TRBJ2-5; TRBD1 matches 8 bases. CDR3 length equals 12 residues. The germline CDR1 and CDR2 sequences are MNHEY and SVGAGI. V shed 4 bases, J shed 7 bases, and the junction held 2 bases outside the gene matches. The CDR3 bases are TGTGCCAGCAGTTGGGACAGGAGGACCCAGTACTTC. This translates into CASSWDRRTQYF.

The table lists this clone with a count of one. The chain links TRBV29-1 to TRBJ1-1; unclear D gene. With 6 bases removed from V and 2 bases from J, the gap between germline ends came to 13 bases. CDR3 length: 13 amino acids. Germline V CDR1 and CDR2: SQVTM, ANQGSEA. The CDR3 sequence is CSVRKGSNTEAFF. As DNA, the CDR3 is TGCAGCGTCCGAAAGGGTTCTAACACTGAAGCTTTCTTT. The full variable domain, with the rest looked up from reference TRBV29-1 and TRBJ1-1, is SAVISQKPSRDICQRGTSLTIQCQVDSQVTMMFWYRQQPGQSLTLIATANQGSEATYESGFVIDKFPISRPNLTFSTLTVSNMSPEDSSIYLCSVRKGSNTEAFFGQGTRLTVV.

This clone has just a few counts. The chain couples TRBV15 to TRBJ2-5; D uncertain. CDR1 is LNHNV, CDR2 YYDKDF, per germline (reference sequence). Trimming cost V 0 bases and J 3 bases, with 5 bases left between them. The CDR3 is 13 amino acids. The CDR3 loop reads CATSREGKETQYF. The CDR3 nucleotides read TGTGCCACCAGCAGAGAGGGGAAAGAGACCCAGTACTTC. The complete variable domain, with remaining parts taken from reference TRBV15 and TRBJ2-5, reads DAMVIQNPRYQVTQFGKPVTLSCSQTLNHNVMYWYQQKSSQAPKLLFHYYDKDFNNEADTPDNFQSRRPNTSFCFLDIRSPGLGDTAMYLCATSREGKETQYFGPGTRLLVL.

The V gene is TRBV6-5, the J gene TRBJ1-6; 8 bases fit TRBD1. Germline loops: CDR1 MNHEY, CDR2 SVGAGI. The CDR3 runs to 13 residues. V dropped 6 bases and J dropped 7; count of bases not matched to a gene: 2. The CDR3 here is CASRRQGNSPLHF. The CDR3 bases are TGTGCCAGCAGAAGACAGGGGAATTCACCCCTCCACTTT.

This chain connects TRBV29-1 to TRBJ2-3, with a possible D match to TRBD1 (6 bases). V shed 8 bases and J shed 6 bases, with 15 bases lying between them. The germline gives CDR1 SQVTM, CDR2 ANQGSEA. The CDR3 is made up of 12 amino acids. This CDR3 reads CSITGPPDTQYF. The DNA for the CDR3 is TGCAGCATAACAGGGCCCCCGGATACGCAGTATTTT.

This clone has a single count. V usage is TRBV2 and J usage is TRBJ2-4; maybe TRBD1 (6 bases). Trimming took 7 bases from V and 0 from J, leaving 10 bases between them. Germline lookup yields CDR1 SNHLY and CDR2 FYNNEI. This CDR3 has 14 amino acids. The CDR3 sequence is CASTGDLAKNIQYF. For the CDR3, the DNA is TGTGCCAGCACAGGGGACCTAGCCAAAAACATTCAGTACTTC.

This clone is a singleton in its sample. The chain uses TRBV7-2 and TRBJ2-5, with 8 positions matching TRBD1. Germline CDR1 is SGHTA and CDR2 is FQGNSA. V trimming: 0 bases; J trimming: 5 bases; junction bases outside the gene matches: 2. The CDR3 loop spans 14 amino acids. The CDR3 here is CASSLARGQETQYF. The CDR3 DNA reads as TGTGCCAGCAGCTTAGCCAGGGGGCAGGAGACCCAGTACTTC.

The chain has TRBV7-9 and TRBJ2-3; no clear D gene. The CDR3 covers 12 residues. V lost 5 bases to trimming and J lost 3 bases, with 6 bases between them. CDR1 and CDR2 from the germline V gene are SEHNR and FQNEAQ (reference sequence). This chain's CDR3 is CASSPFTDTQYF. The CDR3 DNA follows: TGTGCCAGCAGCCCCTTTACAGATACGCAGTATTTT.

On this clone: An end of the junction does not agree with germline; a read error may underlie this. The genes are TRBV30 and TRBJ2-3, with 11 bases that match TRBD2. CDR3 length: 11 amino acids. Germline CDR1 reads GTSNPN; CDR2 reads SVGIG (reference sequence). CDR3 in DNA: TGTGCCTGGAGTTGGGGACTAGCGGCCGATTTT. This gives the protein CAWSWGLAADF.

The chain employs TRBV7-9 and TRBJ1-1, with a possible D match to TRBD1 (6 bases). The length of the CDR3 is 13 residues. V lost 3 bases and J lost 5, with 10 bases in between. Germline V gene lookup returns CDR1 SEHNR and CDR2 FQNEAQ (reference sequence). CDR3 nucleotides: TGTGCCAGCAGCTTCAAAGGGGGGACTGAAGCTTTCTTT. Its protein product is CASSFKGGTEAFF.

The V call is TRBV30, the J call TRBJ1-5, with D perhaps TRBD1 (5 bases). Trimming stripped 6 bases from V and 7 bases from J, with 16 bases between. The CDR3 contains 13 residues. In germline, CDR1 is GTSNPN, CDR2 SVGIG (reference sequence). CDR3: CACIEGSGQPQHF. For the CDR3, the DNA is TGTGCCTGTATAGAGGGGTCGGGACAGCCCCAGCATTTT.

This clone turned up a few times. The gene calls are TRBV7-9 and TRBJ2-5, with D tentatively TRBD2 (6 bases). The germline V gene encodes CDR1 SEHNR and CDR2 FQNEAQ (reference sequence). Trimming removed 4 bases at V and 4 bases at J, with 10 bases between. This CDR3 comprises 13 residues. CDR3 sequence reads: CASSSTRGETQYF. CDR3 nucleotides: TGTGCCAGCAGCTCGACTAGAGGAGAGACCCAGTACTTC.

The chain combines TRBV30 with TRBJ1-5, with 7 bases fitting TRBD1. The CDR3 runs 14 residues. CDR1 is GTSNPN, CDR2 SVGIG, per germline (reference sequence). The ends lost 3 bases at V and 6 bases at J; junction bases unmatched: 8. DNA of the CDR3: TGTGCCTGGAGCCCGAACAGGGGCGGTCAGCCCCAGCATTTT. It codes for CAWSPNRGGQPQHF.

This clone occurred a few times. The chain is built from TRBV11-2 and TRBJ2-7, with D tentatively TRBD1 or TRBD2 (6 bases each). V lost 5 bases and J 5 bases, leaving 22 bases between the germline ends. The CDR3 has 16 amino acids. Germline loops: CDR1 SGHAT, CDR2 FQNNGV. CDR3: CASSPVSGASGNEQYF. CDR3 nucleotides: TGTGCCAGCAGCCCTGTTTCGGGGGCAAGTGGCAACGAGCAGTACTTC.

The chain employs TRBV25-1 and TRBJ1-5, with D unclear. V was trimmed by 3 bases and J by 1 base, leaving 10 bases between them. Germline CDR1 and CDR2: MGHDK and SYGVNS. The CDR3 is made up of 15 amino acids. This chain's CDR3 is CASSDGVTSNQPQHF. CDR3 coding DNA: TGTGCCAGCAGTGATGGGGTTACGAGCAATCAGCCCCAGCATTTT.

This clone is a singleton in its sample. This CDR3 is also generated by other DNA sequences in the sample. V usage is TRBV30 and J usage is TRBJ1-1, with 8 positions matching TRBD1. Germline CDR1 is GTSNPN and CDR2 is SVGIG (reference sequence). Unmatched junction bases numbered 9, after V lost 5 bases and J lost 4 bases. The CDR3 covers 14 residues. In nucleotides, the CDR3 is TGTGCCTGGTCAAGGACAGGGTTTGGCACTGAAGCTTTCTTT. The encoded protein is CAWSRTGFGTEAFF.

The rearrangement joins TRBV11-3 to TRBJ2-1, with D possibly being TRBD2 (5 bases). This CDR3 region has 13 residues. Germline V gene lookup returns CDR1 SGHNT and CDR2 YENEEA. Trimming removed 1 base at V and 9 bases at J, with 10 bases between. CDR3 amino acids: CASSLGASGEQFF. The CDR3 coding sequence is TGTGCCAGCAGCTTAGGGGCAAGCGGTGAGCAGTTCTTC.

The gene calls are TRBV29-1 and TRBJ2-5, with TRBD1 identical over 7 bases. Unmatched junction bases numbered 1, after V lost 4 bases and J lost 2 bases. The CDR3 runs 12 residues. Germline V CDR1 and CDR2: SQVTM, ANQGSEA. Written as DNA, the CDR3 is TGCAGCGTTGCACAGGGGCAAGAGACCCAGTACTTC. This sequence encodes CSVAQGQETQYF.

This clone appeared once. The chain has TRBV15 and TRBJ2-5; perhaps TRBD2 as D (6 bases). V was shortened by 3 bases and J by 1 base, with 6 bases between the two germline ends. Germline V gene lookup returns CDR1 LNHNV and CDR2 YYDKDF (reference sequence). The CDR3 runs 13 residues. The CDR3 DNA sequence: TGTGCCACCAGCAGGGGACTCCAAGAGACCCAGTACTTC. This encodes CATSRGLQETQYF.